Listed here are 3 T cell receptor beta chains from one sample, sequenced in a study of immune heterogeneity within non-small cell lung tumors. The authors amplified TCR beta CDR3 by multiplex PCR with 32 V and 13 J primers. MiXCR, applied by TCRdb to the multiplex PCR reads, yields one record per CDR3 protein. The repertoire holds 2,500 to 3,000 distinct CDR3 sequences, with roughly 25% as singletons. Template was bulk tumor genomic DNA, around 620 ng per sample. Primary tumors were biopsied several times each, far apart, intraoperatively. Before undergoing curative surgery, patients had newly diagnosed non-small cell lung cancer that was untreated. The sequencing sample was made of lung tumor tissue. The receptors come from a female donor with non-small cell lung cancer.

The chain has TRBV20-1 and TRBJ1-6; D is uncertain. The length of the CDR3 is 13 residues. The germline gives CDR1 DFQATT, CDR2 SNEGSKA (reference sequence). Trimming removed 4 bases at V and 7 bases at J, with 11 bases between. For the CDR3, the DNA is TGCAGTGCTATCAGTAGGGCCAATTCACCCCTCCACTTT. Amino acid sequence: CSAISRANSPLHF.

This clonotype qualifies as medium-sized. The chain joins TRBV19 to TRBJ2-7; TRBD1 matches at 9 bases. Trimming removed 6 bases from V and 4 bases from J; junction bases left unmatched: 10. The germline V gene has CDR1 LNHDA and CDR2 SQIVND (reference sequence). The CDR3 runs to 15 residues. Written as DNA, the CDR3 is TGTGCCAGTAGCGTACCCGGGACAGGGATTTACGAGCAGTACTTC. This codes for CASSVPGTGIYEQYF. Full variable domain (rest looked up from reference TRBV19 and TRBJ2-7): DGGITQSPKYLFRKEGQNVTLSCEQNLNHDAMYWYRQDPGQGLRLIYYSQIVNDFQKGDIAEGYSVSREKKESFPLTVTSAQKNPTAFYLCASSVPGTGIYEQYFGPGTRLTVT.

This clonotype appeared a few times. The V and J genes are TRBV29-1 and TRBJ2-1; TRBD2 matches 8 bases. The CDR3 is 15 amino acids. Germline trimming cut 4 bases from V and 5 bases from J; bases unmatched to any gene: 10. CDR1 is SQVTM and CDR2 is ANQGSEA in the germline V gene. The CDR3 is CSVGGGRPLDNEQFF. The CDR3 DNA reads as TGCAGCGTTGGGGGCGGGAGGCCGCTTGACAATGAGCAGTTCTTC.